This TCR beta chain appears in the sequencing data of a study of cytomegalovirus exposure and HLA in healthy donors. Study as a whole: About 80 million unique TCRs from HLA-typed donors made up an early data release.

Germline CDR1 SNHLY, CDR2 FYNNEI. Trimming took 0 bases from V and 5 from J; bases not matched to a gene: 6. The CDR3 sequence is 16 residues long. 60 Vbeta and 13 Jbeta primers were used in PCR. Repertoires were generated with immunoSEQ multiplex PCR, while TCRdb's copy carries only in-frame clones and drops some. The repertoire consists of about 160,000 clones, with roughly 76% occurring once and the leading ten covering approximately 13%. Study-level findings and limits: Per a prior analysis, the majority of TCR beta V segments were productive roughly 87% or roughly 30% of the time. The number of N-insertions in an Asian-associated ancestry cluster was reportedly below the approximately 600-donor mean in a later analysis.

Remarks on this clone: The antigen remains undetermined.

The sequencing input was PBMCs. The sequence came from a woman in her 50s in good health and CMV-seronegative. J is TRBJ2-2 and V is TRBV2; 7 bases line up with TRBD1. The CDR3: CASSEASRGITGELFF. CDR3 nucleotide sequence: TGTGCCAGCAGTGAAGCCTCCAGGGGGATAACCGGGGAGCTGTTTTTT.